What follows describes a single T cell receptor beta chain. TCRdb keeps only in-frame clones here, not all; method: immunoSEQ multiplex PCR. Of more than 65,000 clones detected, around 93% appear once; the ten largest clones hold 0.85% to 1.2%. This sample was taken from a study of OX40 agonist ivuxolimab in advanced cancers. Turning to the study itself: Three individuals attained partial responses, comprising one hepatocellular carcinoma case and two cutaneous melanoma cases.

V dropped 6 bases and J dropped 4; count of bases not matched to a gene: 11. Germline V gene sequence: CDR1 LGHNT, CDR2 FRNRAP. This CDR3 has 17 amino acids. This sequence joins TRBV12-5 and TRBJ2-2; TRBD2 agrees at 10 bases. The sequencing used CD4+ or CD8+ T cells sorted from blood, collected in a trial of the OX40 agonist ivuxolimab. The clonotype comes from an adult with an advanced solid tumor such as melanoma, head and neck, liver or kidney cancer. Written as DNA, the CDR3 is TGTGCTAGTGGGGCACCTTCTAGCGGGAGTATCACCGGGGAGCTGTTTTTT. Translating it yields CASGAPSSGSITGELFF.